Presented here are 9 T cell receptor beta chains from one specimen sequenced in a study of blood T cell repertoires in COVID-19. Sequenced by immunoSEQ multiplex PCR; TCRdb stores in-frame clones only, minus some. The data hold over 200,000 clones, with approximately 84% observed a single time. The sample consisted of peripheral blood. The receptors originated from a man in his fifties with COVID-19, enrolled during active disease.

This clone was seen a few times. V and J are TRBV9 and TRBJ2-7; 10 bases agree with TRBD2. Germline trimming cut 5 bases from V and 4 bases from J; bases unmatched to any gene: 12. This CDR3 is built from 16 residues. Germline CDR1 reads SGDLS; CDR2 reads YYNGEE. The CDR3 here is CASSPYGPSGSYEQYF. The CDR3 DNA reads as TGTGCCAGCAGTCCCTATGGGCCTAGCGGGAGTTACGAGCAGTACTTC.

The chain joins TRBV27 to TRBJ2-1; D is undetermined. The CDR3 loop spans 14 amino acids. Germline-derived CDR1 and CDR2 are MNHEY and SMNVEV (reference sequence). Deletions cut 8 bases from V and 6 bases from J, with 17 bases between. CDR3 amino acids: CASALWAHRNEQFF. The CDR3 nucleotides read TGTGCCAGCGCGCTGTGGGCCCACCGCAATGAGCAGTTCTTC.

The V gene is TRBV29-1, the J gene TRBJ2-7, with D perhaps matching TRBD1 (5 bases). V gave up 6 bases and J gave up 4 bases, with 13 bases separating them. The V gene's germline CDR1 is SQVTM and CDR2 ANQGSEA. CDR3 size: 12 residues. The CDR3 nucleotides read TGCAGCGTAGAGGACACCTTGTACGAGCAGTACTTC. It translates to CSVEDTLYEQYF.

The rearrangement uses TRBV24-1 and TRBJ1-5; unclear D gene. The CDR3 runs to 13 residues. CDR1 and CDR2 (germline): KGHDR, SFDVKD. V lost 6 bases, J lost 4 bases, and 9 bases lay in between. CDR3 nucleotides: TGTGCCACCAGTTCCGGGAAAAATCAGCCCCAGCATTTT. Amino acids: CATSSGKNQPQHF.

This chain links TRBV6-2 or TRBV6-3 with TRBJ2-1, with 7 bases aligning to TRBD2. The V gene end was trimmed by 2 bases and the J gene end by 7 bases; junction bases not matched to a gene: 8. The CDR3 is 15 residues long. Germline loops: CDR1 MNHEY, CDR2 SVGEGT. The CDR3 reads CASSYPRGVSNEQFF. The CDR3 DNA is TGTGCCAGCAGTTACCCCCGGGGGGTTAGTAATGAGCAGTTCTTC.

This rearrangement joins TRBV21-1 to TRBJ1-4; TRBD1 is the table's D call and was not checked against the DNA. TRBV21-1 is assigned pseudogene status. There are 17 residues in the CDR3. The CDR3 coding sequence is TGTGCCAGCAGCAAATCAATAGGGGTAGCACCTAATGAAAAACTGTTTTTT. It yields the protein CASSKSIGVAPNEKLFF.

V is TRBV27 and J is TRBJ2-1, with D possibly TRBD1 on 5 matching bases. V lost 3 bases and J 9 bases, leaving 18 bases between the germline ends. This CDR3 comprises 15 residues. CDR1 MNHEY and CDR2 SMNVEV come from the germline V gene (reference sequence). As DNA, the CDR3 is TGTGCCAGCAGTTTTCGCCCCGAAGGACACTTTGAGCAGTTCTTC. As protein: CASSFRPEGHFEQFF.

V and J are TRBV27 and TRBJ1-2; possible D gene TRBD1, 6 bases. The CDR3 contains 12 residues. Trimming took 5 bases from V and 4 from J, leaving 8 bases between them. CDR1 and CDR2 from the germline V gene are MNHEY and SMNVEV (reference sequence). CDR3 DNA sequence: TGTGCCAGCAGTCAGGACAGCTATGGCTACACCTTC. Its protein is CASSQDSYGYTF.

V is TRBV9 and J is TRBJ2-5; no firm D call. Germline-derived CDR1 and CDR2 are SGDLS and YYNGEE. Trimming stripped 4 bases from V and 5 bases from J, with 12 bases between. The CDR3 contains 13 residues. This CDR3 is CASSPRGRETQYF. DNA for the CDR3: TGTGCCAGCAGCCCCAGAGGTCGCGAGACCCAGTACTTC.